The T cell receptor (beta chain) described here comes from a study of blood T cell repertoires in COVID-19 (TCRdb year 2020). Background on the whole study: Samples covering the acute and convalescent phases of COVID-19 were provided by collaborators in the United States, Italy and Spain. The material from the prospective study consisted of cDNA or gDNA derived from T cells, B-cell-depleted T cells, or PBMCs. Deeply sampled blood TCRbeta repertoires from subjects exposed to, actively infected with, or recovered from COVID-19 were included in the dataset. The repertoires were made available in a free public database intended to serve as a resource for research on the immune response to SARS-CoV-2. Samples were obtained from the ongoing ImmuneRACE study (first 160 participants) and from 1,000 to 1,500 subjects provided by 6 global collaborators. The sample metadata nearly always contained a de-identified subject ID, COVID-19 status, age in years and sex. Where available, HLA class I and class II types were taken from metadata supplied by the sample provider and were not determined by assay-based typing.

CDR1 and CDR2 are drawn from the germline V gene (reference sequence): SEHNR, FQNEAQ. The CDR3 covers 15 residues, taking in both the cysteine and the phenylalanine. Only the CDR3 portion is preserved as DNA: 45 bases, with reading frame beginning at the first base. Ends trimmed: V by 5 bases, J by 1 base; bases unmatched to a gene: 7. About this clone: Its cognate antigen has yet to be identified. No base quality information exists; no much larger clone differs at one position.

TCRbeta CDR3 regions were amplified from genomic DNA by means of the immunoSEQ Assay, a bias-controlled multiplex PCR. Concerning the study's data processing: The number of nucleated cells in each sample was estimated from the amplification of reference gene primers within the assay. Sequence reads were collapsed and filtered to measure the absolute abundance of every unique TCRbeta CDR3 rearrangement. Productive Simpson clonality was computed per sample as the square root of Simpson's diversity index over productive rearrangements. Entries here come from immuneACCESS through TCRdb and include only in-frame sequences with V and J called. Some clones fail to appear in such tables; in the studies checked, an unresolved V gene covers under half of the shortfall, and the cause of the remainder is unknown. The V and J calls and the clone size are those of that table, but D and trimming were determined from the DNA. This sample is represented by a few hundred thousand clones; 80% to 90% of them were singletons. The ten largest clones take up around 1.8% of the sample.

In the prospective study, participants were 18 to 89 years old, resided in under 30 geographic areas of the United States, and were enrolled through a virtual design. To assign participants to cohorts, the prospective study relied on clinical history that participants themselves reported in a screening survey and a study questionnaire. Recovered participants in ImmuneRACE Cohort 3 were defined as having two consecutive negative NP/OP PCR tests, clearance from a healthcare professional, or resolution of symptoms. Each participant in the prospective study had whole blood, serum and a nasopharyngeal or oropharyngeal swab collected by mobile phlebotomists. Over an approximately 2-month period, participants in the prospective study had the option of providing additional blood draws and questionnaires. Before DNA extraction, prospective study blood samples were shipped either frozen or at room temperature.

The full study reports these points: Clinical and demographic metadata were provided uncurated, with the amount varying by source and participant.

The source of this sequence is a woman aged 50 to 60 who had recovered from COVID-19. This chain joins TRBV7-9 to TRBJ2-5, with 7 bases in between that match TRBD1. The material sequenced was PBMCs or T cells enriched from blood (not recorded which). The nucleotides read TGTGCCAGCAGCGCCCCGGGGACAGCCCAAGAGACCCAGTACTTC. Its translation is CASSAPGTAQETQYF.